This is a list of T cell receptor beta chains from one sample in a study of T cells after yellow fever vaccination. TCRdb reanalysed the 5' RACE reads using MiXCR and keeps one entry per CDR3 protein. The top ten clones hold approximately 0.49% of a sample with 300,000 or so distinct CDR3 sequences, approximately 13% of them seen once. The sample here was CD4+ T cells sorted from PBMCs, taken 45 days after the yellow fever booster vaccination. These receptors were collected from a man aged 25-45 years who received the YFV17D yellow fever vaccine. Each CDR3 is given with its conserved first and last residue. The D gene is left open where the match is weak. Clone size appears in some rows only: once, few, many, or a class for an expanded clone.

j_gene,abundance,len,d_gene,v_gene,CDR3aa,CDR3nt
TRBJ2-6,few,15,.,TRBV4-3,CASSWTRAGANVLTF,TGCGCCAGCAGCTGGACAAGAGCTGGGGCCAACGTCCTGACTTTC
TRBJ2-1,few,14,.,TRBV7-2,CASSLPPSGKLQFF,TGTGCCAGCAGCTTACCCCCAAGTGGGAAGTTGCAGTTCTTC
TRBJ1-1,few,13,.,TRBV24-1,CATSNDGNTEAFF,TGTGCCACCAGCAATGACGGGAACACTGAAGCTTTCTTT
TRBJ2-7,many,13,.,TRBV20-1,CSARNYYESEQYF,TGCAGTGCTAGAAATTACTATGAATCCGAGCAGTACTTC
TRBJ2-7,.,13,TRBD2,TRBV9,CASSEREWLEQYF,TGTGCCAGCAGTGAGCGGGAGTGGCTCGAGCAGTACTTC
TRBJ2-3,few,14,.,TRBV20-1,CSAWEQGGSFAQYF,TGCAGTGCTTGGGAGCAAGGAGGAAGTTTTGCGCAGTATTTT
TRBJ2-7,.,14,.,TRBV30,CAWSVFGQSYEQYF,TGTGCCTGGAGTGTCTTCGGTCAGTCCTACGAGCAGTACTTC
TRBJ2-5,few,13,TRBD2,TRBV2,CASTRTSQETQYF,TGTGCCAGCACAAGGACTAGCCAAGAGACCCAGTACTTC
TRBJ2-4,few,13,.,TRBV10-3,CAISESGMNIQYF,TGTGCCATCAGTGAGTCAGGGATGAACATTCAGTACTTC
TRBJ1-3,few,14,.,TRBV4-3,CASSQELGGNTIYF,TGCGCCAGCAGCCAAGAGTTAGGGGGAAACACCATATATTTT
TRBJ2-1,.,15,TRBD2,TRBV12-3/TRBV12-4,CASSPSGSAYNEQFF,TGTGCCAGCAGTCCTAGCGGGAGCGCCTACAATGAGCAGTTCTTC
TRBJ2-6,few,15,.,TRBV7-2,CASSVRQFGANVLTF,TGTGCCAGCAGCGTCAGACAGTTTGGGGCCAACGTCCTGACTTTC
TRBJ2-3,.,19,TRBD2,TRBV6-5,CASSYSGLAGASSTDTQYF,TGTGCCAGCAGTTACTCGGGACTAGCGGGAGCTTCTAGCACAGATACGCAGTATTTT
TRBJ2-7,.,12,TRBD1,TRBV12-3/TRBV12-4,CASSWDRDEQYF,TGTGCCAGCAGTTGGGACAGGGACGAGCAGTACTTC
TRBJ2-6,.,15,.,TRBV5-1,CASSASLEGANVLTF,TGCGCCAGCAGCGCCTCCCTAGAAGGGGCGAACGTCCTGACTTTC
TRBJ2-1,.,14,.,TRBV19,CASSRQDIDGEQFF,TGTGCCAGTAGTCGACAGGACATTGACGGTGAGCAGTTCTTC
TRBJ1-1,.,13,.,TRBV29-1,CSVVPEMNTEAFF,TGCAGCGTTGTTCCAGAAATGAACACTGAAGCTTTCTTT
TRBJ2-7,few,16,.,TRBV4-3,CASSHLPRTSSYEQYF,TGCGCCAGCAGCCATCTCCCCCGGACCTCCTCCTACGAGCAGTACTTC
TRBJ2-7,few,17,.,TRBV5-1,CASSSRLSPGNQGEQYF,TGCGCCAGCAGCTCCAGGCTATCTCCAGGGAACCAGGGCGAGCAGTACTTC
TRBJ1-2,few,12,.,TRBV10-3,CAINTQGNGYTF,TGTGCCATCAATACCCAGGGAAATGGCTACACCTTC
TRBJ2-7,.,12,.,TRBV6-1,CARFQGHREQYF,TGTGCCAGATTTCAGGGTCATCGCGAGCAGTACTTC
TRBJ1-6,many,11,.,TRBV6-5,CASSSNSPLHF,TGTGCCAGCAGCAGCAATTCACCCCTCCACTTT
TRBJ2-7,few,20,TRBD1,TRBV7-6,CASSLAGTGRFQGSLSEQYF,TGTGCCAGCAGCTTAGCTGGGACAGGCCGTTTCCAGGGAAGTCTGAGCGAGCAGTACTTC
TRBJ2-5,few,13,.,TRBV6-5,CASNSGSQETQYF,TGTGCCAGCAATTCGGGTTCTCAAGAGACCCAGTACTTC
TRBJ2-1,few,16,.,TRBV14,CASSQWAARTTNEQFF,TGTGCCAGCAGCCAGTGGGCGGCTCGGACAACCAATGAGCAGTTCTTC
TRBJ2-7,.,16,.,TRBV7-2,CASSSAHLVGVDEQYF,TGTGCCAGCAGCTCCGCGCACTTGGTCGGGGTCGACGAGCAGTACTTC
TRBJ2-7,few,14,TRBD1,TRBV7-9,CASRGTGKTYEQYF,TGTGCCAGCAGGGGGACAGGGAAAACCTACGAGCAGTACTTC
TRBJ2-6,.,15,.,TRBV10-3,CAISVGSSGANVLTF,TGTGCCATCAGTGTCGGCAGCTCTGGGGCCAACGTCCTGACTTTC
TRBJ2-4,.,18,.,TRBV21-1,CASSAENSRGIGKNIQYF,TGTGCCAGCAGCGCAGAAAATAGCCGGGGCATAGGGAAAAACATTCAGTACTTC
TRBJ2-3,few,13,.,TRBV29-1,CSVTGSRTDTQYF,TGCAGCGTCACCGGGAGCCGGACAGATACGCAGTATTTT
TRBJ2-7,few,17,TRBD2,TRBV7-2,CASSLGGGGAGAYEQYF,TGTGCCAGCAGCTTAGGAGGAGGTGGTGCGGGAGCCTACGAGCAGTACTTC
TRBJ2-2,many,17,.,TRBV18,CASSPSEATSNTGELFF,TGTGCCAGCTCACCTTCAGAGGCGACCTCGAACACCGGGGAGCTGTTTTTT
TRBJ1-1,few,14,TRBD1,TRBV7-2,CASSFQGAATEAFF,TGTGCCAGCAGCTTCCAGGGGGCAGCCACTGAAGCTTTCTTT
TRBJ2-7,.,16,TRBD2,TRBV7-8,CASSFMAAGGRYEQYF,TGTGCCAGCAGCTTCATGGCAGCGGGAGGACGCTACGAGCAGTACTTC
TRBJ2-2,few,15,TRBD2,TRBV6-2/TRBV6-3,CASSGLAGGSGELFF,TGTGCCAGCAGCGGATTAGCGGGAGGTTCCGGGGAGCTGTTTTTT
TRBJ2-3,few,14,TRBD2,TRBV27,CASSLLAGKDTQYF,TGTGCCAGCAGTTTATTAGCGGGAAAAGATACGCAGTATTTT
TRBJ1-2,few,12,TRBD1,TRBV27,CASRQGDYGYTF,TGTGCCAGTCGACAGGGCGACTATGGCTACACCTTC
TRBJ2-5,.,17,TRBD1,TRBV7-9,CASSTVSGTVLWETQYF,TGTGCCAGCAGCACAGTCTCCGGGACAGTCCTTTGGGAGACCCAGTACTTC
TRBJ1-1,few,17,.,TRBV5-1,CASSSHLPRTVNTEAFF,TGCGCCAGCAGCTCACACCTACCACGGACAGTGAACACTGAAGCTTTCTTT
TRBJ1-1,few,12,.,TRBV10-3,CAISELNTEAFF,TGTGCCATCAGTGAGTTGAACACTGAAGCTTTCTTT
TRBJ1-2,few,13,.,TRBV20-1,CSARDSVGRGYTF,TGCAGTGCTAGAGATTCGGTGGGACGAGGCTACACCTTC
TRBJ1-5,few,17,TRBD1,TRBV20-1,CSARDGQGPYSNQPQHF,TGCAGTGCTAGAGATGGACAGGGGCCCTATAGCAATCAGCCCCAGCATTTT
TRBJ2-2,.,12,.,TRBV15,CATRGNTGELFF,TGTGCCACCAGAGGGAACACCGGGGAGCTGTTTTTT
TRBJ2-1,few,15,TRBD2,TRBV7-2,CASSLGLAQNYEQFF,TGTGCCAGCAGCTTAGGACTAGCGCAGAATTATGAGCAGTTCTTC
TRBJ2-3,.,12,TRBD1,TRBV6-2/TRBV6-3,CTTGEYTDTQYF,TGTACGACAGGGGAGTACACAGATACGCAGTATTTT
TRBJ1-1,.,17,.,TRBV18,CASSPLEGGRGNTEAFF,TGTGCCAGCTCACCACTTGAAGGGGGAAGGGGAAACACTGAAGCTTTCTTT
TRBJ2-1,few,12,TRBD2,TRBV29-1,CSAAGASREQFF,TGCAGCGCTGCGGGAGCCAGCCGTGAGCAGTTCTTC
TRBJ2-7,.,12,.,TRBV20-1,CSATLLGYEQYF,TGCAGTGCTACTCTACTGGGATACGAGCAGTACTTC
TRBJ1-2,few,13,.,TRBV18,CASSQRTAYGYTF,TGTGCCAGCTCACAAAGGACAGCGTATGGCTACACCTTC
TRBJ2-1,.,11,.,TRBV29-1,CSVRTGPGQFF,TGCAGCGTGCGCACAGGTCCGGGGCAGTTCTTC
TRBJ2-7,few,13,.,TRBV20-1,CSARFERTYEQYF,TGCAGTGCTAGATTTGAGCGGACCTACGAGCAGTACTTC
TRBJ2-3,.,14,TRBD1,TRBV20-1,CSAEKTTGANTQYF,TGCAGTGCCGAAAAGACGACAGGGGCAAATACGCAGTATTTT
TRBJ2-2,.,15,TRBD2,TRBV20-1,CSARKGLVITGELFF,TGCAGTGCTAGAAAGGGACTAGTGATCACCGGGGAGCTGTTTTTT
TRBJ1-2,few,13,TRBD1,TRBV7-2,CASSSRQGYGYTF,TGTGCCAGCAGCTCACGACAGGGCTATGGCTACACCTTC
TRBJ2-3,.,15,TRBD2,TRBV12-3/TRBV12-4,CASSLLADSTDTQYF,TGTGCCAGCTCGCTACTAGCGGATAGCACAGATACGCAGTATTTT
TRBJ1-5,few,15,.,TRBV4-2,CASSQGGKGDQPQHF,TGTGCCAGCAGCCAAGGGGGCAAGGGCGATCAGCCCCAGCATTTT
TRBJ2-3,few,14,.,TRBV5-1,CASSLRADTDTQYF,TGCGCCAGCAGCTTGCGCGCGGACACAGATACGCAGTATTTT
TRBJ2-5,few,14,.,TRBV7-2,CASSYGTLGETQYF,TGTGCCAGCAGTTACGGGACCCTAGGCGAGACCCAGTACTTC
TRBJ2-5,few,15,TRBD2,TRBV20-1,CSASDAGGPRETQYF,TGCAGTGCTAGTGATGCGGGAGGGCCGCGAGAGACCCAGTACTTC